This T cell receptor (beta chain) emerged from a study of blood T cell repertoires in COVID-19. Background on the study: Whether acute or convalescent, the COVID-19 samples came from the United States, Italy and Spain.

This table comes from immunoSEQ multiplex PCR, and its TCRdb copy is limited to in-frame clones, with some not included. This sample has more than 200,000 clones, with approximately 90% found just once. This clone was observed a handful of times. Germline CDR1 and CDR2: SNHLY and FYNNEI. V trimming: 6 bases; J trimming: 9 bases; junction bases outside the gene matches: 5. This CDR3 region has 14 residues. The chain employs TRBV2 and TRBJ1-6; 10 nucleotides line up with TRBD1. The receptor was isolated from a young man with active or convalescent COVID-19. The specimen was peripheral blood. CDR3: CASRPDRGPSPLHF. CDR3 in DNA: TGTGCCAGCAGACCCGACAGGGGGCCTTCACCCCTCCACTTT.